Shown below are 10 T cell receptor beta chains from a single sample sequenced in a study. TCRdb called the RT-PCR reads again in MiXCR, with one record for every CDR3 protein. The table lists almost 700,000 distinct CDR3 sequences, 14% of them singletons, with 3% to 4.5% in the top ten. Input material: memory CD4+ T cells from blood. The origin of the receptors is a female donor in good health, serving as a healthy control.

The chain is built from TRBV5-1 and TRBJ2-5; possibly TRBD1 or TRBD2 for D (6 bases each). Germline V CDR1 and CDR2: SGHRS, YFSETQ. V lost 2 bases, J lost 5 bases, and 13 bases lay in between. The CDR3 has 14 residues. The DNA of the CDR3 is TGCGCCAGCAGCTTAACAGGGACTTGGGAGACCCAGTACTTC. Translating it yields CASSLTGTWETQYF.

The chain carries TRBV5-1 and TRBJ2-1; D is possibly TRBD1 (5 bases). V lost 4 bases and J lost 0, with 14 bases in between. This CDR3 is 16 amino acids long. The germline gives CDR1 SGHRS, CDR2 YFSETQ. For the CDR3, the DNA is TGCGCCAGCAGCCCAACCCCTGACAGCTCCTACAATGAGCAGTTCTTC. This translates into CASSPTPDSSYNEQFF.

V usage is TRBV7-8 and J usage is TRBJ2-7; D ambiguous. CDR1 SGHVS and CDR2 FQNEAQ come from the germline V gene. Trimming shortened V by 1 base and J by 0 bases, and 13 bases separated the two germline ends. CDR3 length: 16 amino acids. Here the CDR3 reads CASSLGVLTSSYEQYF. DNA for the CDR3: TGTGCCAGCAGCTTAGGAGTCCTGACGAGCTCCTACGAGCAGTACTTC.

This clonotype was observed at least ten times. V gene TRBV7-9 combines with J gene TRBJ2-7, with D perhaps matching TRBD1 or TRBD2 (5 bases each). This CDR3 contains 13 residues. Trimming removed 5 bases from V and 3 bases from J, with 11 bases in between. Germline V gives CDR1 SEHNR, CDR2 FQNEAQ (reference sequence). The DNA for the CDR3 is TGTGCCAGCAGCCGGGACCATGACTACGAGCAGTACTTC. Translation: CASSRDHDYEQYF.

The rearrangement links TRBV28 to TRBJ1-6, with unresolved D. V lost 6 bases, J lost 7 bases, and 10 bases lay in between. CDR3 length: 13 amino acids. In germline, CDR1 is MDHEN, CDR2 SYDVKM. The CDR3 bases are TGTGCCAGCAGCTCACGGGGAAATTCACCCCTCCACTTT. Translated: CASSSRGNSPLHF. Complete variable domain (other parts from reference TRBV28 and TRBJ1-6): DVKVTQSSRYLVKRTGEKVFLECVQDMDHENMFWYRQDPGLGLRLIYFSYDVKMKEKGDIPEGYSVSREKKERFSLILESASTNQTSMYLCASSSRGNSPLHFGNGTRLTVT.

This clonotype was counted only a few times. The rearrangement uses TRBV6-5 and TRBJ2-7, with a tentative D call TRBD2 (6 bases). The CDR3 contains 19 residues. The germline gives CDR1 MNHEY, CDR2 SVGAGI. The V gene lost 2 bases and the J gene lost 4 bases, with 27 bases spanning the gap. The CDR3 sequence: CASSYEYDPLEGAGYEQYF. The CDR3 DNA follows: TGTGCCAGCAGTTACGAGTACGATCCTTTGGAGGGCGCCGGGTACGAGCAGTACTTC.

The genes are TRBV20-1 and TRBJ2-3; D not resolved. Trimming shortened V by 1 base and J by 7 bases, and 12 bases separated the two germline ends. This CDR3 spans 13 amino acids. Germline assignment: CDR1 DFQATT and CDR2 SNEGSKA (reference sequence). Here the CDR3 reads CSARVGGLNTQYF. The CDR3 DNA is TGCAGTGCTAGAGTAGGTGGTCTAAATACGCAGTATTTT.

This chain joins TRBV7-9 and TRBJ1-1; possible D gene TRBD1, 5 bases. The CDR3 is 13 residues long. The germline V gene has CDR1 SEHNR and CDR2 FQNEAQ (reference sequence). The V end lost 2 bases, the J end lost 7 bases, and 11 bases lay between the germline ends. As DNA, the CDR3 is TGTGCCAGCAGCTTAAAACAGGACGTTGAAGCTTTCTTT. Translating it yields CASSLKQDVEAFF.

CDR3: CASSVDTYFNQPQHF. The CDR3 DNA sequence: TGTGCCAGCAGTGTCGACACCTACTTTAATCAGCCCCAGCATTTT. V gene TRBV6-1 combines with J gene TRBJ1-5; D is undetermined. Germline CDR1 reads MNHNS; CDR2 reads SASEGT. The CDR3 length is 15 residues. The ends were cut back, 4 bases at V and 4 bases at J, with 14 bases in the middle.

J is TRBJ2-7 and V is TRBV7-9; TRBD2 matches at 8 bases. Germline values: CDR1 SEHNR, CDR2 FQNEAQ (reference sequence). The CDR3 sequence is 15 residues long. V gave up 2 bases and J gave up 1 base; unmatched junction bases: 4. The CDR3 sequence: CASSLSPSGSYEQYF. The CDR3 DNA is TGTGCCAGCAGCTTAAGTCCTAGCGGGTCCTACGAGCAGTACTTC.